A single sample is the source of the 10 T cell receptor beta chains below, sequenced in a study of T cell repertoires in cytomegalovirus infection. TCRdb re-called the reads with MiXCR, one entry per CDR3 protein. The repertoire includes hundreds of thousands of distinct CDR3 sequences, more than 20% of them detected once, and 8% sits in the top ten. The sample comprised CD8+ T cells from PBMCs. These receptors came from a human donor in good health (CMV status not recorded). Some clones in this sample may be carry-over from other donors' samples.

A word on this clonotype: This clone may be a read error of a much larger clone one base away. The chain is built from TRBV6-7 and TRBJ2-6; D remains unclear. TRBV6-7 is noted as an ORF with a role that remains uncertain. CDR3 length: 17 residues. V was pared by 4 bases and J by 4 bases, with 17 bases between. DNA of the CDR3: TGTGCCAGCAGTTCCCTGCGAACATGGTCCGGGGCCAACGTCCTGACTTTC. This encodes CASSSLRTWSGANVLTF.

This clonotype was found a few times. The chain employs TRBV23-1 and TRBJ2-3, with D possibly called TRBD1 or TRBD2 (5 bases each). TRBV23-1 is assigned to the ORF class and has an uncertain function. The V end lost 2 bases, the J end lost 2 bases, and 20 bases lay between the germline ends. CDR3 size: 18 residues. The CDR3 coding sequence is TGCGCCAGCAGTCAAACCTCTAGGAAGGGGACCCCCACAGATACGCAGTATTTT. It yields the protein CASSQTSRKGTPTDTQYF.

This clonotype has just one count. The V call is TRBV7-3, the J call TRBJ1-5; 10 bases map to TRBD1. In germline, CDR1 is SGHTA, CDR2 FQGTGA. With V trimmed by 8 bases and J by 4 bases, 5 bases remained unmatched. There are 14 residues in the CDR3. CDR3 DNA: TGTGCCAGCGGCGGGACAGGGGTTAATCAGCCCCAGCATTTT. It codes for CASGGTGVNQPQHF. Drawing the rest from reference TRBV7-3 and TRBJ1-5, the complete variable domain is GAGVSQTPSNKVTEKGKYVELRCDPISGHTALYWYRQSLGQGPEFLIYFQGTGAADDSGLPNDRFFAVRPEGSVSTLKIQRTERGDSAVYLCASGGTGVNQPQHFGDGTRLSIL.

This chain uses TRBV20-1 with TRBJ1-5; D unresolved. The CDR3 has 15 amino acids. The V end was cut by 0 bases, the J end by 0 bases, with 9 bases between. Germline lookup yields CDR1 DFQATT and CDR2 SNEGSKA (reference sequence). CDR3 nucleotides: TGCAGTGCTAGAGACTCACAGAATAGCAATCAGCCCCAGCATTTT. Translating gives CSARDSQNSNQPQHF.

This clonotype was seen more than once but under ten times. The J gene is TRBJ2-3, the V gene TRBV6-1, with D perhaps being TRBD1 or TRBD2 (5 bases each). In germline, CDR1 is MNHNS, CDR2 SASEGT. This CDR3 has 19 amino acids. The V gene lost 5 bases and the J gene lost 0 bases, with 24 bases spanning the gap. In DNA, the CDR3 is TGTGCCAGCAGTCGATCTTCACAGGCCCAGGACTTCAGCACAGATACGCAGTATTTT. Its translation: CASSRSSQAQDFSTDTQYF.

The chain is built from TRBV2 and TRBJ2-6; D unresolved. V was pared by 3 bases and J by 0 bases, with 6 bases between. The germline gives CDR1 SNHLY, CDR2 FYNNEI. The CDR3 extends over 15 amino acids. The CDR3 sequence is CASSESGSGANVLTF. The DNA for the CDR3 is TGTGCCAGCAGTGAGTCAGGCTCTGGGGCCAACGTCCTGACTTTC.

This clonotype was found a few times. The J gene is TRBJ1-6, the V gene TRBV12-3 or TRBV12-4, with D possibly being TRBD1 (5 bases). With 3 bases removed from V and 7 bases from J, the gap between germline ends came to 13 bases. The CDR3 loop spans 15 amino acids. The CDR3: CASSFGVTANSPLHF. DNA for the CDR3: TGTGCCAGCAGTTTCGGCGTGACAGCCAATTCACCCCTCCACTTT.

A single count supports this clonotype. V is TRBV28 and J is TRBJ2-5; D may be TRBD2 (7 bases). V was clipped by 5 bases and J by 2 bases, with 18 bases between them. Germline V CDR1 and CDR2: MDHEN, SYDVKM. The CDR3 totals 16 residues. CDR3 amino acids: CASSARWGGQQETQYF. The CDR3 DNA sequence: TGTGCCAGCAGTGCTCGTTGGGGGGGCCAACAAGAGACCCAGTACTTC.

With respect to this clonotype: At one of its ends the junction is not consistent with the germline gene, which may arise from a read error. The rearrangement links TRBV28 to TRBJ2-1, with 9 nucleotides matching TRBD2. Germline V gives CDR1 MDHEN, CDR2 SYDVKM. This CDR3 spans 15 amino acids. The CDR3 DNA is TGTGTCAGCAGATCCGGGACTAGCTTGTTCGATGAGCAGTTCTTC. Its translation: CVSRSGTSLFDEQFF.

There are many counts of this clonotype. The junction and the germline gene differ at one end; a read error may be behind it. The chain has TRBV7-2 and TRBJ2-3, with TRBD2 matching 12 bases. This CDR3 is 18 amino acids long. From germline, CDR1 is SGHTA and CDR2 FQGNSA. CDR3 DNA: TGTGCCAGCAGCATAGCTTCTAGCGGGGGGGCATTCACAGATACGCAGTATTTT. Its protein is CASSIASSGGAFTDTQYF.